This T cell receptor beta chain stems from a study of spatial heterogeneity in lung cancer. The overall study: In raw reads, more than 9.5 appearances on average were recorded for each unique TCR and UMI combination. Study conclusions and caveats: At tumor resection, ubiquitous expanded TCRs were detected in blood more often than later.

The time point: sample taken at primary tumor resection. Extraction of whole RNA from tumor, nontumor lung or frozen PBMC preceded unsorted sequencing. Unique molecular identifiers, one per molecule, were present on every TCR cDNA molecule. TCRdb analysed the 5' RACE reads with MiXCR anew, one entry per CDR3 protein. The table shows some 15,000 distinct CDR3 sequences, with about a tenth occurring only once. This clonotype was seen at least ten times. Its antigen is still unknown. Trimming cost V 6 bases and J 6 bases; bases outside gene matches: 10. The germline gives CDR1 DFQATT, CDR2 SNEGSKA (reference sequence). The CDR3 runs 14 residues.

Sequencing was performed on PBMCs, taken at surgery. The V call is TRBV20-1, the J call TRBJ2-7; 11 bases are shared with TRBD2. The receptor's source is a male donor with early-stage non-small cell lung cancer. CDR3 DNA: TGCAGTGCCGTACAGACTAGCGGGACCCCCGAGCAGTACTTC. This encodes CSAVQTSGTPEQYF.